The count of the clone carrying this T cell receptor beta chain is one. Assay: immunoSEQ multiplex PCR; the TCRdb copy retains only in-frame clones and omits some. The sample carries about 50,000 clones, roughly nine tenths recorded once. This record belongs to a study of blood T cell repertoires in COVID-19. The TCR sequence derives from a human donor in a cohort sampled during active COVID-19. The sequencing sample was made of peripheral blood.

The CDR3 DNA reads as TGTGCCAGTAAAGACCGGCTGGGCTCGAGCAATCAGCCCCAGCATTTT. Protein: CASKDRLGSSNQPQHF. This rearrangement joins TRBV19 to TRBJ1-5, with unresolved D. V lost 7 bases and J 1 base, leaving 17 bases between the germline ends. Germline CDR1 and CDR2: LNHDA and SQIVND (reference sequence). The CDR3 contains 16 residues.